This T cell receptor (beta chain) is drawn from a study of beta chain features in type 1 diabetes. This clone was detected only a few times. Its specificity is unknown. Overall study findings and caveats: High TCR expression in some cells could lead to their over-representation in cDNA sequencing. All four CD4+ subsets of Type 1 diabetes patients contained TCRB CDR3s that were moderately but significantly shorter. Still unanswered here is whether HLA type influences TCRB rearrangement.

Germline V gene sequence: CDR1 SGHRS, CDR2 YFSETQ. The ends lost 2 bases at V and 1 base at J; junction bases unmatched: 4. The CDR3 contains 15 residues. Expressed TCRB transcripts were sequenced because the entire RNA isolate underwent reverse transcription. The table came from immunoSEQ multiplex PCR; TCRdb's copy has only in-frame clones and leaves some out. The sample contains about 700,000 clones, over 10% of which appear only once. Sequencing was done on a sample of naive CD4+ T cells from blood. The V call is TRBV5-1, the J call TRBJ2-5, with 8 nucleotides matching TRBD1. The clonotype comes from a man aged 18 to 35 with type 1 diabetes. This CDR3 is CASSLQGEGQETQYF. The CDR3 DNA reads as TGCGCCAGCAGCTTACAGGGGGAAGGCCAAGAGACCCAGTACTTC. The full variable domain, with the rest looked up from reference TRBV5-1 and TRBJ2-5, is KAGVTQTPRYLIKTRGQQVTLSCSPISGHRSVSWYQQTPGQGLQFLFEYFSETQRNKGNFPGRFSGRQFSNSRSEMNVSTLELGDSALYLCASSLQGEGQETQYFGPGTRLLVL.